One sample yielded the 3 T cell receptor beta chains listed below, sequenced in a study of regulatory T cells in long-lasting Graves disease. Arm-PCR of CDR3 regions and iRepertoire HTBI primers were used to build TCR beta libraries. Via MiXCR, TCRdb re-called the multiplex PCR reads, giving one row per CDR3 protein. The table records about 470,000 distinct CDR3 sequences, around 21% of them present only once. Time point reported: persistent/refractory GD, antithyroid drugs over 5 years with positive TRAb. PBMC RNA served as the TCR library source. The source was peripheral blood mononuclear cells (PBMCs), collected when the disease was refractory, from a patient treated with antithyroid drugs. The receptors were gathered from a female donor with Graves disease.

This clonotype was seen ten or more times. The chain combines TRBV30 with TRBJ1-1; D is possibly TRBD1 (5 bases). The germline V and J ends were trimmed by 6 bases and 10 bases, with 21 bases remaining between them. This CDR3 is 13 amino acids long. Germline lookup yields CDR1 GTSNPN and CDR2 SVGIG (reference sequence). The CDR3 nucleotides read TGTGCCTGTTCCCCCAGGGCAGAGGCCAGAGCTTTCTTT. Protein: CACSPRAEARAFF.

This clonotype was recorded only once. This chain links TRBV7-9 with TRBJ2-2; D assignment may be TRBD1 or TRBD2 (6 bases each). CDR3 length equals 16 residues. The germline V and J ends were trimmed by 4 bases and 4 bases, with 16 bases remaining between them. The germline V gene has CDR1 SEHNR and CDR2 FQNEAQ (reference sequence). CDR3 protein: CASSSPGAGGTGELFF. DNA of the CDR3: TGTGCCAGCAGCTCCCCAGGGGCCGGGGGCACCGGGGAGCTGTTTTTT. The whole variable domain, remainder taken from reference TRBV7-9 and TRBJ2-2, is DTGVSQNPRHKITKRGQNVTFRCDPISEHNRLYWYRQTLGQGPEFLTYFQNEAQLEKSRLLSDRFSAERPKGSFSTLEIQRTEQGDSAMYLCASSSPGAGGTGELFFGEGSRLTVL.

In the case of this clonotype: Since a much larger clone is just one base distant, this may be a read error. J is TRBJ1-1 and V is TRBV2; no reliable D call. Germline assignment: CDR1 SNHLY and CDR2 FYNNEI. The CDR3 extends over 13 amino acids. CDR3 bases: TGTGCCAGCCGGGTACCTATGAACACTGAAGCTTCCTTT. Protein sequence: CASRVPMNTEASF.